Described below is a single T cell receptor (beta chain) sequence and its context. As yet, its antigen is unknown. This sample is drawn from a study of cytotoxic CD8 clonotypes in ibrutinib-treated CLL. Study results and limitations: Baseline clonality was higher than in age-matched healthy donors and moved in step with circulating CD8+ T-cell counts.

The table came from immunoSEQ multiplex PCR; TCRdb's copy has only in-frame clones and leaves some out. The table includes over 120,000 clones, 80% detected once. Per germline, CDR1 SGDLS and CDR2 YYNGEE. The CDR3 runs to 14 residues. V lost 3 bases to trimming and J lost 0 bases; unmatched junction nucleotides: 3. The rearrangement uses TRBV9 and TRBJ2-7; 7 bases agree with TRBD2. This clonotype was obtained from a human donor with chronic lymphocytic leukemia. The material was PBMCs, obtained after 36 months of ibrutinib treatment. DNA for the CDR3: TGTGCCAGCAGCGCCACTAGCGCCTCCTACGAGCAGTACTTC. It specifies CASSATSASYEQYF.